This T cell receptor beta chain is drawn from a study of cytomegalovirus exposure and HLA in healthy donors. PCR used 60 Vbeta primers and 13 Jbeta primers. TCRdb keeps only in-frame clones here, not all; method: immunoSEQ multiplex PCR. The table lists over 150,000 clones, about four fifths of them singletons, with 1% in the top ten. Germline V gives CDR1 MNHEY, CDR2 SVGAGI. V lost 5 bases and J lost 4, with 9 bases in between. CDR3 length: 13 residues. Sequences were obtained from PBMCs. V and J are TRBV6-5 and TRBJ1-5, with D unresolved. This TCR derives from a woman in her 50s in good health and CMV-seropositive. DNA of the CDR3: TGTGCCAGCAGTCGGACGGGGAATCAGCCCCAGCATTTT. Translation gives CASSRTGNQPQHF.